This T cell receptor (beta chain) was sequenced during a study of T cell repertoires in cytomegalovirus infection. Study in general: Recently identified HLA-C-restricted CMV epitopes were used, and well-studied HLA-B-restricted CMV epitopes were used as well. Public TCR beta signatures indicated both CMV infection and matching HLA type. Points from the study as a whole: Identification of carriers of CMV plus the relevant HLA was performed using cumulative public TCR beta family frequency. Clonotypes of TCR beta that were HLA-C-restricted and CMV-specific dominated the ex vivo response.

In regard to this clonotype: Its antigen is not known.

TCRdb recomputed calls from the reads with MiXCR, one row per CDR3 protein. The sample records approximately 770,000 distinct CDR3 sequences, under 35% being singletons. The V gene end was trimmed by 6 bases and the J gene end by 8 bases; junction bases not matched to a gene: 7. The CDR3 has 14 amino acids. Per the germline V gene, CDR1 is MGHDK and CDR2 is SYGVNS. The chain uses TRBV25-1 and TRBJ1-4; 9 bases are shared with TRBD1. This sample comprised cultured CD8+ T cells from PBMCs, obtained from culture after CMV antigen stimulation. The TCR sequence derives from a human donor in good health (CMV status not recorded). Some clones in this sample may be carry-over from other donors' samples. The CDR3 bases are TGTGCCAGCAGGCTACAGGGGGCGCCGGAAAAACTGTTTTTT. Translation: CASRLQGAPEKLFF.